This T cell receptor beta chain appears in the sequencing data of a study of blood T cell repertoires in COVID-19. The wider study: COVID-19 samples from acute and convalescent phases originated in the United States, Italy and Spain. T cells, B-cell-depleted T cells, or PBMCs supplied cDNA or gDNA.

Authors' methods: Estimation of nucleated cell counts was performed using reference gene primer amplification. Using immunoSEQ multiplex PCR, the repertoire was profiled, and TCRdb retains in-frame clones only, with some absent. V and J calls plus clone size are reproduced from that table; the DNA served to infer D and trimming. The sample records hundreds of thousands of clones, 70% to 90% being singletons. Individuals drawn from 20 to 30 US areas were roughly 18 to 95 years old. Trimming took 1 base from V and 6 from J, leaving 10 bases between them. Germline lookup yields CDR1 SEHNR and CDR2 FQNEAQ (reference sequence). This CDR3 has 13 residues.

The V call is TRBV7-9, the J call TRBJ2-7; no firm D call. Sequenced material: PBMCs or T cells enriched from blood (not recorded which). This TCR derives from a woman between 25 and 40 years old who had recovered from COVID-19. The CDR3 is CASSLDAGLEQYF. In nucleotides, the CDR3 is TGTGCCAGCAGCTTAGATGCTGGGCTCGAGCAGTACTTC.